These 8 T cell receptor beta chains share one sample of origin, sequenced in a study of shared clonotypes between healthy human individuals. Clones were sequenced by immunoSEQ multiplex PCR, and TCRdb holds only the in-frame ones, with some missing. The sample includes some 2,000,000 clones, 90% to 97% seen only once; the top ten take around 0.13%. The specimen was naive CD4+ T cells sorted from blood. The subset: CD45RA+ positively selected. These receptors all come from a man younger than 35 in good health.

The chain has TRBV9 and TRBJ1-1, with 7 bases matching TRBD1. V trimming: 0 bases; J trimming: 5 bases; junction bases outside the gene matches: 7. CDR1 SGDLS and CDR2 YYNGEE come from the germline V gene. The CDR3 loop spans 15 amino acids. The CDR3 loop reads CASSVEISQGTEAFF. CDR3 in DNA: TGTGCCAGCAGCGTAGAAATATCACAGGGGACTGAAGCTTTCTTT.

The chain combines TRBV10-3 with TRBJ1-4; 8 bases fit TRBD1. The CDR3 consists of 14 residues. Per the germline V gene, CDR1 is ENHRY and CDR2 is SYGVKD. Unmatched junction bases numbered 5, after V lost 3 bases and J lost 8 bases. The CDR3 DNA sequence: TGTGCCATCAGTGAACAGGGGGAGGGAGAAAAACTGTTTTTT. Translating gives CAISEQGEGEKLFF.

CDR3 bases: TGCGCCAGCAGCCAAGGGACTAGCGACTACAATGAGCAGTTCTTC. Protein: CASSQGTSDYNEQFF. V usage is TRBV4-1 and J usage is TRBJ2-1; TRBD2 agrees at 9 bases. The CDR3 extends over 15 amino acids. The V and J ends lost 1 base and 3 bases, in that order; junction bases with no gene match: 1. Germline CDR1 reads MGHRA; CDR2 reads YSYEKL.

This clone has just one count. The CDR3 here is CASSPSIAESYNEQFF. For the CDR3, the DNA is TGTGCCAGCAGCCCCTCAATAGCGGAATCCTACAATGAGCAGTTCTTC. The chain recombines TRBV7-3 with TRBJ2-1, with D possibly being TRBD2 (6 bases). Germline loops: CDR1 SGHTA, CDR2 FQGTGA. CDR3 length: 16 amino acids. V was pared by 5 bases and J by 1 base, with 15 bases between.

The rearrangement uses TRBV5-4 and TRBJ2-5; D may match TRBD1 or TRBD2 (5 bases each). This CDR3 region has 15 residues. Germline V gives CDR1 SGHNT, CDR2 YYREEE (reference sequence). Trimming took 0 bases from V and 2 from J, leaving 11 bases between them. The CDR3 DNA reads as TGTGCCAGCAGCTTGGCCGGGGCAGTGCAAGAGACCCAGTACTTC. Translation gives CASSLAGAVQETQYF.

The rearrangement uses TRBV2 and TRBJ2-1; the D call may be TRBD1 or TRBD2 (5 bases each). Germline V CDR1 and CDR2: SNHLY, FYNNEI. Trimming took 5 bases from V and 7 from J, leaving 18 bases between them. This CDR3 has 15 amino acids. The CDR3 DNA reads TGTGCCAGCAGTTCACCCCTAACTAGGGGTAATGAGCAGTTCTTC. Amino acid sequence: CASSSPLTRGNEQFF.

The V and J genes are TRBV28 and TRBJ2-7; 7 bases agree with TRBD2. CDR1 is MDHEN and CDR2 is SYDVKM in the germline V gene. With 7 bases clipped from V and 3 bases from J, the junction kept 9 bases outside the gene matches. The CDR3 has 14 amino acids. CDR3 in DNA: TGTGCCAGCAATACCGGGACTACCCTCTACGAGCAGTACTTC. Amino acids: CASNTGTTLYEQYF.

This clone was found once. An end of the junction does not agree with germline; a read error may underlie this. The rearrangement links TRBV25-1 to TRBJ1-6; D gene ambiguous. Germline V CDR1 and CDR2: MGHDK, SYGVNS. CDR3 length: 13 amino acids. CDR3 coding DNA: TGTGCCAGCAGTGAGCGCTATAATTCACTCCTCCACTTT. The encoded protein is CASSERYNSLLHF.